This T cell receptor beta chain comes out of a study of cytomegalovirus exposure and HLA in healthy donors. Regarding the study as a whole: For TCR beta chains, V- and J-gene trimming was later linked to a missense DCLRE1C variant.

CDR1 and CDR2 (germline): MNHNS, SASEGT. This CDR3 comprises 16 residues. The V end was cut by 1 base, the J end by 2 bases, with 9 bases between. This PCR relied on a set of 60 Vbeta primers and 13 Jbeta primers. The method was immunoSEQ multiplex PCR; TCRdb's version includes in-frame clones alone and lacks a portion of them. Seen here are approximately 84,000 clones, roughly 73% observed once, and the top ten hold 2% to 2.5%. Comments on this clone: What it recognizes is unknown.

Sequenced: PBMCs. The chain is built from TRBV6-1 and TRBJ1-6; the D is unclear. This receptor was identified in a man aged 35-49 years in good health and CMV-seronegative. The CDR3 loop reads CASSEGGDTYNSPLHF. The DNA of the CDR3 is TGTGCCAGCAGTGAAGGTGGAGATACCTATAATTCACCCCTCCACTTT.